Sequencing of this TCR beta chain was carried out in a study of blood T cell repertoires in COVID-19. Study-level background: Nucleic acid was either cDNA or gDNA, and it came from T cells, B-cell-depleted T cells, or PBMCs.

As processed by the authors: Amplified reference gene primers provided the basis for estimating nucleated cell counts. Sequencing was performed with immunoSEQ multiplex PCR; in TCRdb, only in-frame clones are kept and a portion is missing. The DNA was the basis for D and trimming; V, J and clone size are from that table. This sample has approximately 98,000 clones, with just over 70% found just once. V was clipped by 5 bases and J by 2 bases, with 16 bases between them. Germline V CDR1 and CDR2: MDHEN, SYDVKM. The CDR3 is 16 amino acids. Material: peripheral blood. This TCR was recovered from a middle-aged woman with acute or convalescent COVID-19. The chain carries TRBV28 and TRBJ1-5, with a tentative D call TRBD1 (6 bases). The CDR3 DNA follows: TGTGCCAGCAGTCTCCGGGACACTCGAGGCAATCAGCCCCAGCATTTT. Protein sequence: CASSLRDTRGNQPQHF. The full variable domain, with the rest looked up from reference TRBV28 and TRBJ1-5, is DVKVTQSSRYLVKRTGEKVFLECVQDMDHENMFWYRQDPGLGLRLIYFSYDVKMKEKGDIPEGYSVSREKKERFSLILESASTNQTSMYLCASSLRDTRGNQPQHFGDGTRLSIL.